The rows below give T cell receptor beta chains drawn from one sample of a study of blood T cell repertoires in COVID-19. Data came from immunoSEQ multiplex PCR; TCRdb stores just in-frame clones and leaves some out. The sample consists of 250,000 to 350,000 clones, about nine tenths of them appearing once. The sample was peripheral blood. The receptors shown here come from a woman in her twenties or thirties with COVID-19, enrolled during active disease. Each CDR3 is given with its conserved first and last residue. The D gene is left open where the match is weak.

TRBD1	TRBV3-1/TRBV3-2	TRBJ2-1	TGTGCCAGCAGCACACACAGGGGAGAGCAGTTCTTC	CASSTHRGEQFF
TRBD1	TRBV5-4	TRBJ2-2	TGTGCCTCCAGACAGGGGGGGACCGGGGAGCTGTTTTTT	CASRQGGTGELFF
TRBD2	TRBV30	TRBJ2-7	TGTGCCTGGAGTGTACGTGGGAGCGGGGTCTCCTACGAGCAGTACTTC	CAWSVRGSGVSYEQYF
-	TRBV19	TRBJ1-1	TGTGCCAGTAGTCTTCAGGCGGGGGGCACTGAAGCTTTCTTT	CASSLQAGGTEAFF
TRBD2	TRBV10-3	TRBJ2-7	TGTGCCATCAGTCCGAGTAGCGGGAGTGAGTACGAGCAGTACTTC	CAISPSSGSEYEQYF
-	TRBV5-5	TRBJ1-1	TGTGCCAGCAGCTTGGCCGTGGGGGCGCTAGGTGAAGCTTTCTTT	CASSLAVGALGEAFF
-	TRBV28	TRBJ1-6	TGTGCCAGCAGTTACAGGGCACAGCACCTTTCACCCCTCCACTTT	CASSYRAQHLSPLHF
-	TRBV5-1	TRBJ1-1	TGCGCCAGCAGCTTGGACAGGGCAATTCGAGGCACTGAAGCTTTCTTT	CASSLDRAIRGTEAFF
-	TRBV4-1	TRBJ2-3	TGCGCCAGCAGCCACCCGGAGGAGGGATACACAGATACGCAGTATTTT	CASSHPEEGYTDTQYF
-	TRBV6-2/TRBV6-3	TRBJ2-7	TGTGCCAGCAGTTACGTGCGGGTGATGGCCGAGCAGTACTTC	CASSYVRVMAEQYF
-	TRBV19	TRBJ1-2	TGTGCCAGTACCCCGCCGACAAGGTCGAGTGGCTACACCTTC	CASTPPTRSSGYTF
TRBD1	TRBV28	TRBJ1-4	TGTGCCAGCAGTTTGTTCGACAGGGGGCCTAATGAAAAACTGTTTTTT	CASSLFDRGPNEKLFF
-	TRBV21-1	TRBJ2-3	TGTGCCAGCAGCAAAGCCCACGACAGGGGTGTGGGCACAGATACGCAGTATTTT	CASSKAHDRGVGTDTQYF